Below, 25 T cell receptor beta chains from the same sample are listed, as sequenced in a study of cytomegalovirus exposure and HLA in healthy donors. The PCR had 60 Vbeta and 13 Jbeta primers. Data came from immunoSEQ multiplex PCR; TCRdb stores just in-frame clones and leaves some out. The sample holds roughly 130,000 clones; about 72% are singletons and the top ten take about 1.6%. The material sequenced was PBMCs. The receptor source for this set is a man between 25 and 39 years old in good health and CMV-seropositive.

The genes are TRBV15 and TRBJ1-1; TRBD1 aligns across 9 bases. V lost 3 bases, J lost 5 bases, and 4 bases stayed unmatched. CDR1 LNHNV and CDR2 YYDKDF come from the germline V gene (reference sequence). CDR3 length equals 14 residues. The chain's CDR3 is CATSRGTGRTEAFF. The CDR3 DNA is TGTGCCACCAGCAGGGGGACAGGGAGAACTGAAGCTTTCTTT. Together with reference TRBV15 and TRBJ1-1, the CDR3 gives the full variable domain: DAMVIQNPRYQVTQFGKPVTLSCSQTLNHNVMYWYQQKSSQAPKLLFHYYDKDFNNEADTPDNFQSRRPNTSFCFLDIRSPGLGDTAMYLCATSRGTGRTEAFFGQGTRLTVV.

There are a few counts of this clone. The chain combines TRBV5-1 with TRBJ2-3, with 11 bases identical to TRBD2. Losses at the gene ends were 3 bases for V and 2 bases for J; bases not matched to a gene: 5. CDR1 is SGHRS and CDR2 is YFSETQ in the germline V gene. The CDR3 contains 16 residues. The CDR3 sequence: CASSWPGLAVTDTQYF. The CDR3, as DNA: TGCGCCAGCAGCTGGCCGGGACTAGCGGTCACAGATACGCAGTATTTT.

The chain has TRBV7-3 and TRBJ2-5; no clear D. The germline V gene encodes CDR1 SGHTA and CDR2 FQGTGA. CDR3 length: 13 residues. The V end lost 5 bases, the J end lost 4 bases, and 11 bases lay between the germline ends. Written as DNA, the CDR3 is TGTGCCAGCAGCCGAGTGTCGGGAGAGACCCAGTACTTC. It translates to CASSRVSGETQYF.

This rearrangement joins TRBV15 to TRBJ1-5; 7 bases are shared with TRBD1. With 0 bases clipped from V and 4 bases from J, the junction kept 12 bases outside the gene matches. There are 18 residues in the CDR3. Germline lookup yields CDR1 LNHNV and CDR2 YYDKDF (reference sequence). The CDR3 here is CATSRDAPRGRGNQPQHF. The CDR3 DNA follows: TGTGCCACCAGCAGAGATGCCCCCCGGGGCAGGGGGAATCAGCCCCAGCATTTT.

This chain joins TRBV15 and TRBJ2-3; 10 nucleotides align to TRBD2. The V gene's germline CDR1 is LNHNV and CDR2 YYDKDF (reference sequence). The V segment lost 5 bases and the J segment 6 bases; nucleotides outside the gene matches: 8. The CDR3 length is 15 residues. Written as DNA, the CDR3 is TGTGCCACCAGCGCTGTAGCGGGAGGCCCGGATACGCAGTATTTT. It is translated as CATSAVAGGPDTQYF.

In this sample, this clone turned up a few times. The chain employs TRBV6-5 and TRBJ2-1, with TRBD2 matching 9 bases. V lost 2 bases, J lost 8 bases, and 4 bases stayed unmatched. CDR1 and CDR2 from the germline V gene are MNHEY and SVGAGI. This CDR3 contains 14 residues. Here the CDR3 DNA reads TGTGCCAGCAGTTACCTAGCGGGATGGGATGAGCAGTTCTTC. Translation gives CASSYLAGWDEQFF.

This clone was found a few times. The genes are TRBV7-6 and TRBJ2-7, with 9 positions matching TRBD2. Looked up from germline, CDR1 is SGHVS and CDR2 is FNYEAQ. The CDR3 has 16 residues. Unmatched junction bases numbered 4, after V lost 1 base and J lost 0 bases. The CDR3 sequence: CASSLGGRVHSYEQYF. The CDR3 nucleotides read TGTGCCAGCAGCTTAGGCGGGAGGGTACACTCCTACGAGCAGTACTTC.

The rearrangement joins TRBV6-5 to TRBJ2-7; the D gene is possibly TRBD1 (5 bases). In germline, CDR1 is MNHEY, CDR2 SVGAGI. V was shortened by 5 bases and J by 6 bases, with 11 bases between the two germline ends. CDR3 length: 12 amino acids. The CDR3 DNA follows: TGTGCCAGCAGTCCCAGGGTATCCGAGCAGTACTTC. Translation gives CASSPRVSEQYF.

The J gene is TRBJ2-5, the V gene TRBV5-4; no reliable D call. V dropped 1 base and J dropped 5 bases, with 3 bases sitting between them. Germline V lookup: CDR1 SGHNT, CDR2 YYREEE (reference sequence). This CDR3 spans 11 amino acids. CDR3 coding DNA: TGTGCCAGCAGCTTGTCGGAGACCCAGTACTTC. Residues: CASSLSETQYF.

This clone has only one observation. The V gene is TRBV29-1, the J gene TRBJ1-1; no definite D call. The V gene's germline CDR1 is SQVTM and CDR2 ANQGSEA. The CDR3 has 11 amino acids. V lost 5 bases to trimming and J lost 6 bases, with 10 bases between them. In DNA form, the CDR3 reads TGCAGCGTTCCGAGGGCCGCTGAAGCTTTCTTT. It specifies CSVPRAAEAFF. The full variable domain, completed using reference TRBV29-1 and TRBJ1-1, is SAVISQKPSRDICQRGTSLTIQCQVDSQVTMMFWYRQQPGQSLTLIATANQGSEATYESGFVIDKFPISRPNLTFSTLTVSNMSPEDSSIYLCSVPRAAEAFFGQGTRLTVV.

This clone is a singleton in its sample. The chain couples TRBV15 to TRBJ2-7; 7 nucleotides line up with TRBD2. The CDR3 is 16 residues long. CDR1 and CDR2 from the germline V gene are LNHNV and YYDKDF (reference sequence). V was clipped by 1 base and J by 7 bases; unmatched bases: 13. DNA for the CDR3: TGTGCCACCAGCAGAGGGCCCCCGGGGGGAGCGGCTGAGCAGTACTTC. Amino acid sequence: CATSRGPPGGAAEQYF.

V is TRBV6-5 and J is TRBJ1-4; TRBD1 is a possible D gene (5 bases). There are 13 residues in the CDR3. Deletions cut 2 bases from V and 7 bases from J, with 8 bases between. The V gene's germline CDR1 is MNHEY and CDR2 SVGAGI. This CDR3 reads CASSYGGVEKLFF. The DNA for the CDR3 is TGTGCCAGCAGTTACGGAGGGGTTGAAAAACTGTTTTTT.

The V call is TRBV5-3, the J call TRBJ2-1; 9 bases are a match to TRBD2. TRBV5-3 is sorted into the ORF group, with uncertain function. Trimming cost V 4 bases and J 5 bases; bases outside gene matches: 22. This CDR3 comprises 20 residues. The CDR3 reads CARSPTERTSETTKHNEQFF. CDR3 sequence (DNA): TGTGCCAGAAGCCCTACGGAAAGGACTAGCGAGACGACCAAACACAATGAGCAGTTCTTC.

The V and J genes are TRBV27 and TRBJ2-1, with 8 bases identical to TRBD1. Germline lookup yields CDR1 MNHEY and CDR2 SMNVEV (reference sequence). The CDR3 has 13 amino acids. Trimming took 5 bases from V and 9 from J; bases not matched to a gene: 6. As DNA, the CDR3 is TGTGCCAGCAGTATCTCAGGGGGCCCTGAGCAGTTCTTC. Translating it yields CASSISGGPEQFF.

This clone was picked up a small number of times. Here the CDR3 DNA reads TGCGCCAGCAGCCAGGGGAGGGGGGAGCAGTTCTTC. Translation: CASSQGRGEQFF. The chain has TRBV4-1 and TRBJ2-1, with D possibly matching TRBD2 (7 bases). Germline values: CDR1 MGHRA, CDR2 YSYEKL. This CDR3 spans 12 amino acids. Deletions cut 3 bases from V and 10 bases from J, with 10 bases between.

Only a few counts were recorded for this clone. This chain uses TRBV6-5 with TRBJ1-2; D remains ambiguous. Trimming removed 4 bases at V and 2 bases at J, with 17 bases between. The V gene's germline CDR1 is MNHEY and CDR2 SVGAGI. This CDR3 is built from 16 residues. Here the CDR3 reads CASSSPAQAGNYGYTF. The CDR3 DNA follows: TGTGCCAGCAGTTCCCCCGCGCAGGCGGGGAACTATGGCTACACCTTC.

The chain carries TRBV4-2 and TRBJ1-4; TRBD1 might be the D (5 bases). The CDR3 length is 16 residues. V lost 1 base and J lost 8, with 17 bases in between. Germline lookup yields CDR1 LGHNA and CDR2 YNFKEQ. The CDR3 DNA follows: TGTGCCAGCAGCCAAGGAGCGGGGGTGATAGTAGAAAAACTGTTTTTT. Protein product: CASSQGAGVIVEKLFF.

The gene calls are TRBV5-1 and TRBJ1-2, with D possibly TRBD1 on 5 matching bases. Germline CDR1 SGHRS, CDR2 YFSETQ. CDR3 length: 14 residues. The V gene lost 4 bases and the J gene lost 9 bases, with 19 bases spanning the gap. The CDR3 coding sequence is TGCGCCAGCAGCCTCGGGGGGGATCAGAGTCGCTACACCTTC. It is translated as CASSLGGDQSRYTF.

This clone was picked up a small number of times. V is TRBV10-3 and J is TRBJ2-1, with D possibly matching TRBD2 (5 bases). This CDR3 has 15 residues. V was pared by 6 bases and J by 4 bases, with 16 bases between. CDR1 and CDR2 from the germline V gene are ENHRY and SYGVKD. CDR3 loop: CAIRSERQLYNEQFF. Written as DNA, the CDR3 is TGTGCCATCAGGAGCGAGCGGCAGCTATACAATGAGCAGTTCTTC.

The CDR3 sequence: CASSLDRGSSQAFF. DNA of the CDR3: TGTGCCAGCAGCTTAGACAGGGGTTCATCCCAAGCTTTCTTT. V usage is TRBV7-9 and J usage is TRBJ1-1, with 7 bases fitting TRBD1. Germline values: CDR1 SEHNR, CDR2 FQNEAQ (reference sequence). The length of the CDR3 is 14 residues. V trimming: 1 base; J trimming: 9 bases; junction bases outside the gene matches: 8.

V is TRBV5-4 and J is TRBJ2-7, with 9 bases that match TRBD1. The CDR3 length is 15 residues. Looked up from germline, CDR1 is SGHNT and CDR2 is YYREEE (reference sequence). The V and J ends lost 6 bases and 0 bases, in that order; junction bases with no gene match: 7. The CDR3, as DNA: TGTGCCAGCACCACAAGGGACAGGGTCTCCTACGAGCAGTACTTC. Protein sequence: CASTTRDRVSYEQYF.

The V call is TRBV5-4, the J call TRBJ2-6; 8 bases fit TRBD1. Germline V gene data show CDR1 as SGHNT and CDR2 as YYREEE (reference sequence). With V trimmed by 6 bases and J by 0 bases, 11 bases remained unmatched. The CDR3 spans 18 residues. The CDR3 region has the DNA TGTGCCAGCACCCTTCGGGACAGGATAAGCTCTGGGGCCAACGTCCTGACTTTC. Translating it yields CASTLRDRISSGANVLTF. Complete variable domain (other parts from reference TRBV5-4 and TRBJ2-6): ETGVTQSPTHLIKTRGQQVTLRCSSQSGHNTVSWYQQALGQGPQFIFQYYREEENGRGNFPPRFSGLQFPNYSSELNVNALELDDSALYLCASTLRDRISSGANVLTFGAGSRLTVL.

This clone turned up a few times. This chain links TRBV18 with TRBJ1-1, with D possibly TRBD1 on 5 matching bases. Germline CDR1 and CDR2: KGHSH and LQKENI. CDR3 length: 17 residues. V was shortened by 0 bases and J by 0 bases, with 14 bases between the two germline ends. DNA of the CDR3: TGTGCCAGCTCACCACCGACGCGGGGCGGAGTGAACACTGAAGCTTTCTTT. Its translation is CASSPPTRGGVNTEAFF. Full variable domain (rest looked up from reference TRBV18 and TRBJ1-1): NAGVMQNPRHLVRRRGQEARLRCSPMKGHSHVYWYRQLPEEGLKFMVYLQKENIIDESGMPKERFSAEFPKEGPSILRIQQVVRGDSAAYFCASSPPTRGGVNTEAFFGQGTRLTVV.

The chain couples TRBV4-2 to TRBJ2-2; the D is unclear. V gave up 3 bases and J gave up 4 bases, with 9 bases separating them. The CDR3 loop spans 14 amino acids. The germline CDR1 and CDR2 sequences are LGHNA and YNFKEQ. As DNA, the CDR3 is TGTGCCAGCAGCCACAACTCGGGCACCGGGGAGCTGTTTTTT. Encoded protein: CASSHNSGTGELFF.

On this clone itself: This specimen includes other DNA sequences encoding the same CDR3. The chain has TRBV5-1 and TRBJ2-5, with D unclear. Germline CDR1 and CDR2: SGHRS and YFSETQ. The CDR3 extends over 11 amino acids. V lost 4 bases and J lost 1, with 2 bases in between. The DNA for the CDR3 is TGCGCCAGCAGCCTCCAAGAGACCCAGTACTTC. Protein: CASSLQETQYF.